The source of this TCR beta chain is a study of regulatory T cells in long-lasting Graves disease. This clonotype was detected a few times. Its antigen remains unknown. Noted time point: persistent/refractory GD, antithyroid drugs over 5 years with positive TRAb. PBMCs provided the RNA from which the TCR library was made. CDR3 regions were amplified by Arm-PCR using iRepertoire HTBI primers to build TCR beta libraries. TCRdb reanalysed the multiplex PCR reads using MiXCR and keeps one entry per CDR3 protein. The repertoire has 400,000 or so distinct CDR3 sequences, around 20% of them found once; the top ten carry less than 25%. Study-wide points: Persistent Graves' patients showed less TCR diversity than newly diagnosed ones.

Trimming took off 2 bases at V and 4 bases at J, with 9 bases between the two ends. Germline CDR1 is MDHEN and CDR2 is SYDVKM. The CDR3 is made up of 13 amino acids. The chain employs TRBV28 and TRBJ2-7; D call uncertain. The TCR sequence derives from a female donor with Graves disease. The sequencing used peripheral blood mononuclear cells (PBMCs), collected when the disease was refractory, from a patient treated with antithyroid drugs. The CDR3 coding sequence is TGTGCCAGCAGTTTACCAGGATGGTACGAGCAGTACTTC. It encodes CASSLPGWYEQYF. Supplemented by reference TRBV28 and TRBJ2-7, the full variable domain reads DVKVTQSSRYLVKRTGEKVFLECVQDMDHENMFWYRQDPGLGLRLIYFSYDVKMKEKGDIPEGYSVSREKKERFSLILESASTNQTSMYLCASSLPGWYEQYFGPGTRLTVT.